This record covers a single T cell receptor (beta chain). The antigen remains unidentified. The donors were in the roughly 120-subject validation cohort, distinct from the approximately 670-subject first cohort. These data are taken from a study of cytomegalovirus exposure and HLA in healthy donors. Overall study findings and caveats: Many donors shared some public TCRs, even though most TCR sequences were rare.

Clones were sequenced by immunoSEQ multiplex PCR, and TCRdb holds only the in-frame ones, with some missing. The sample contains 150,000 to 200,000 clones, about 90% of which appear only once. Material for sequencing was PBMCs. The receptor was derived from a woman aged 18-29 years in good health and CMV-seropositive.

The CDR3 reads CASSPDRAGNTIYF. CDR3 nucleotides: TGCGCCAGCAGCCCGGACAGAGCTGGAAACACCATATATTTT. The chain recombines TRBV4-1 with TRBJ1-3, with D maybe TRBD1 (6 bases). CDR3 length: 14 amino acids. Germline CDR1 reads MGHRA; CDR2 reads YSYEKL. Between the trimmed V and J ends, which lost 4 bases and 2 bases, there was a span of 9 bases.